A few counts support the clone carrying this T cell receptor (beta chain). The germline CDR1 and CDR2 sequences are SGHVS and FQNEAQ. Deletions cut 5 bases from V and 4 bases from J, with 21 bases between. CDR3 length: 16 amino acids. These data come from a study of blood T cell repertoires in COVID-19. Original processing notes: Amplification of reference gene primers was used by the study to estimate nucleated cell counts. The data were produced by immunoSEQ multiplex PCR, yet TCRdb's version contains in-frame clones alone and is incomplete. Clonal size and the V and J genes are those of that table, whereas D and trimming came from the DNA. The table includes roughly 97,000 clones, more than 85% detected once.

What was sequenced was peripheral blood. This clonotype was sampled from a human donor in a cohort sampled during active COVID-19. J is TRBJ2-7 and V is TRBV7-8, with D possibly being TRBD2 (5 bases). Here the CDR3 DNA reads TGTGCCAGCAGCCAAGTCGACTGGTACGGCGGGTACGAGCAGTACTTC. Its translation: CASSQVDWYGGYEQYF.